Presented here are 30 T cell receptor beta chains from one specimen sequenced in a study of shared clonotypes between healthy human individuals. Sequenced by immunoSEQ multiplex PCR; TCRdb stores in-frame clones only, minus some. Of about 2.3 million clones in the sample, 85% to 95% were seen once. The sequenced sample consisted of naive CD4+ T cells from PBMCs. Subset described: CD45RA+ positively selected. All receptors come from a man younger than 30 in good health. Some clones in this sample may be carry-over from other donors' samples.

This clone occurred once. The J gene is TRBJ2-1, the V gene TRBV5-4; D is possibly TRBD1 (6 bases). Germline V gene sequence: CDR1 SGHNT, CDR2 YYREEE (reference sequence). The CDR3 sequence is 15 residues long. V was shortened by 3 bases and J by 2 bases, with 12 bases between the two germline ends. CDR3 protein: CASSSPGVTYNEQFF. In DNA form, the CDR3 reads TGTGCCAGCAGCTCCCCAGGGGTTACCTACAATGAGCAGTTCTTC.

V is TRBV5-1 and J is TRBJ1-1; D not resolved. V was clipped by 6 bases and J by 1 base, with 13 bases between them. CDR1 and CDR2 from the germline V gene are SGHRS and YFSETQ. This CDR3 region has 14 residues. The CDR3 sequence: CASTTSMANTEAFF. CDR3 bases: TGCGCCAGCACCACGAGCATGGCGAACACTGAAGCTTTCTTT.

The chain recombines TRBV6-5 with TRBJ2-3, with TRBD1 matching 9 bases. This CDR3 contains 14 residues. Germline V gene data show CDR1 as MNHEY and CDR2 as SVGAGI. The J segment lost 0 bases and the V segment lost 8 bases, leaving 3 bases of the junction unmatched. CDR3 DNA sequence: TGTGCCAGCCGGGACAGGGCTAGCACAGATACGCAGTATTTT. This sequence encodes CASRDRASTDTQYF.

J is TRBJ1-5 and V is TRBV7-2; D ambiguous. This CDR3 has 14 residues. Trimming pared 4 bases from V and 4 bases from J, leaving 11 bases between. Germline CDR1 and CDR2: SGHTA and FQGNSA. The CDR3 is CASSSHLANQPQHF. The CDR3 region has the DNA TGTGCCAGCAGCTCCCACCTTGCAAATCAGCCCCAGCATTTT. Filled out from reference TRBV7-2 and TRBJ1-5, the complete variable domain reads GAGVSQSPSNKVTEKGKDVELRCDPISGHTALYWYRQSLGQGLEFLIYFQGNSAPDKSGLPSDRFSAERTGGSVSTLTIQRTQQEDSAVYLCASSSHLANQPQHFGDGTRLSIL.

The chain joins TRBV27 to TRBJ2-7, with 9 bases identical to TRBD1. J gave up 8 bases and V 5 bases, and 13 bases lay outside the gene matches. In germline, CDR1 is MNHEY, CDR2 SMNVEV (reference sequence). The CDR3 has 15 residues. The CDR3 region is CASSPRPGTGRKQYF. The CDR3 DNA sequence: TGTGCCAGCAGTCCGCGTCCCGGGACAGGGAGGAAGCAGTACTTC.

The rearrangement joins TRBV28 to TRBJ2-7, with D tentatively TRBD1 (5 bases). Germline V gene data show CDR1 as MDHEN and CDR2 as SYDVKM. V lost 1 base and J 4 bases, leaving 17 bases between the germline ends. This CDR3 spans 16 amino acids. CDR3 in amino acids: CASSLFGREGSYEQYF. The CDR3 DNA reads as TGTGCCAGCAGTTTATTCGGCAGGGAAGGATCATACGAGCAGTACTTC. The variable domain in full, completed from reference TRBV28 and TRBJ2-7, reads DVKVTQSSRYLVKRTGEKVFLECVQDMDHENMFWYRQDPGLGLRLIYFSYDVKMKEKGDIPEGYSVSREKKERFSLILESASTNQTSMYLCASSLFGREGSYEQYFGPGTRLTVT.

The CDR3 sequence: CASSWTGNIYEQYF. CDR3 DNA: TGTGCCAGCAGCTGGACAGGGAACATCTACGAGCAGTACTTC. The rearrangement joins TRBV7-8 to TRBJ2-7; 8 nucleotides agree with TRBD1. V shed 4 bases, J shed 3 bases, and the junction held 5 bases outside the gene matches. Germline V gives CDR1 SGHVS, CDR2 FQNEAQ. The CDR3 sequence is 14 residues long.

The chain is built from TRBV27 and TRBJ1-5, with 7 bases aligning to TRBD1. This CDR3 has 16 amino acids. The germline V gene encodes CDR1 MNHEY and CDR2 SMNVEV (reference sequence). The V gene end was trimmed by 3 bases and the J gene end by 0 bases; junction bases not matched to a gene: 5. This chain's CDR3 is CASSFLYRGSNQPQHF. The CDR3 DNA reads as TGTGCCAGCAGTTTCCTCTACAGGGGTAGCAATCAGCCCCAGCATTTT.

The J gene is TRBJ2-5, the V gene TRBV2; 10 bases align to TRBD1. The CDR3 has 12 amino acids. Losses at the gene ends were 8 bases for V and 4 bases for J; bases not matched to a gene: 1. In germline, CDR1 is SNHLY, CDR2 FYNNEI. The CDR3 region is CASDRGRETQYF. In DNA, the CDR3 is TGTGCCAGCGACAGGGGGCGAGAGACCCAGTACTTC.

This chain links TRBV7-2 with TRBJ1-3; TRBD1 is a possible D gene (6 bases). The length of the CDR3 is 16 residues. Deletions cut 4 bases from V and 4 bases from J, with 17 bases between. Germline V CDR1 and CDR2: SGHTA, FQGNSA. In nucleotides, the CDR3 is TGTGCCAGCAGCTGGGCAGGCGGGGGGCGAGGAAACACCATATATTTT. Its translation: CASSWAGGGRGNTIYF.

The V call is TRBV4-1, the J call TRBJ2-5; D might be TRBD2 (5 bases). Germline lookup yields CDR1 MGHRA and CDR2 YSYEKL. The CDR3 length is 14 residues. V gave up 5 bases and J gave up 5 bases, with 15 bases separating them. CDR3 DNA sequence: TGCGCCAGCAGCTTCTTCACGGGGATCGAGACCCAGTACTTC. This sequence encodes CASSFFTGIETQYF.

Regarding this clone: The sample contains more than one DNA sequence encoding this CDR3. This chain connects TRBV9 to TRBJ2-5; D might be TRBD2 (5 bases). The CDR3 contains 14 residues. V was pared by 0 bases and J by 5 bases, with 11 bases between. Germline V gives CDR1 SGDLS, CDR2 YYNGEE. The CDR3 region is CASSVGLAGETQYF. The DNA of the CDR3 is TGTGCCAGCAGCGTAGGGCTAGCTGGGGAGACCCAGTACTTC.

The chain is built from TRBV18 and TRBJ1-5, with 11 bases matching TRBD1. The V gene's germline CDR1 is KGHSH and CDR2 LQKENI. The CDR3 has 17 amino acids. After removal of 3 bases from V and 5 bases from J, the junction contained 9 bases not matched to a gene. CDR3 region: CASSPFGQGASDQPQHF. CDR3 DNA: TGTGCCAGCTCACCTTTCGGACAGGGGGCCTCTGATCAGCCCCAGCATTTT.

The J gene is TRBJ2-5, the V gene TRBV7-2; 10 bases align to TRBD2. V lost 4 bases to trimming and J lost 1 base; unmatched junction nucleotides: 6. The CDR3 has 16 amino acids. CDR1 is SGHTA and CDR2 is FQGNSA in the germline V gene. Here the CDR3 DNA reads TGTGCCAGCAGCTCACGTAGCGGGAGGTTCCAAGAGACCCAGTACTTC. Encoded protein: CASSSRSGRFQETQYF.

The rearrangement uses TRBV1 and TRBJ2-1; the table's D call, TRBD1, was not checked against the DNA. TRBV1 is termed a pseudogene. This CDR3 has 21 residues. The CDR3 sequence is CTSSQVIPSSRDTYSYNEQFF. CDR3 sequence (DNA): TGCACCAGCAGCCAAGTAATTCCCTCGTCCCGGGACACATACTCCTACAATGAGCAGTTCTTC.

The chain couples TRBV27 to TRBJ1-4, with D tentatively TRBD1 (5 bases). The V and J ends lost 8 bases and 8 bases respectively, with 21 bases between them. The CDR3 extends over 15 amino acids. Germline V gene data show CDR1 as MNHEY and CDR2 as SMNVEV (reference sequence). This chain's CDR3 is CASSLGGGVREKLFF. The CDR3 DNA reads TGTGCCAGCTCTCTCGGCGGGGGGGTGAGGGAAAAACTGTTTTTT.

V usage is TRBV7-9 and J usage is TRBJ2-4; D call uncertain. CDR1 is SEHNR and CDR2 is FQNEAQ in the germline V gene (reference sequence). CDR3 length: 13 residues. V was shortened by 1 base and J by 4 bases, with 5 bases between the two germline ends. The CDR3 bases are TGTGCCAGCAGCTTAGAGAGGAAAAACATTCAGTACTTC. Its protein product is CASSLERKNIQYF. The full variable domain, rest sourced from reference TRBV7-9 and TRBJ2-4, is DTGVSQNPRHKITKRGQNVTFRCDPISEHNRLYWYRQTLGQGPEFLTYFQNEAQLEKSRLLSDRFSAERPKGSFSTLEIQRTEQGDSAMYLCASSLERKNIQYFGAGTRLSVL.

The chain combines TRBV7-9 with TRBJ1-2; D is unclear. With 1 base removed from V and 3 bases from J, the gap between germline ends came to 6 bases. CDR1 and CDR2 from the germline V gene are SEHNR and FQNEAQ (reference sequence). The length of the CDR3 is 13 residues. CDR3 region: CASSLEVDYGYTF. Here the CDR3 DNA reads TGTGCCAGCAGCTTAGAAGTCGACTATGGCTACACCTTC.

The V and J genes are TRBV7-3 and TRBJ2-6; D gene ambiguous. The CDR3 extends over 19 amino acids. Between the trimmed V and J ends, which lost 1 base and 1 base, there was a span of 17 bases. Germline assignment: CDR1 SGHTA and CDR2 FQGTGA. Here the CDR3 reads CASSLMHRTTRSGANVLTF. CDR3 DNA: TGTGCCAGCAGCTTAATGCATCGGACGACGAGATCTGGGGCCAACGTCCTGACTTTC. Variable domain in full (rest from reference TRBV7-3 and TRBJ2-6): GAGVSQTPSNKVTEKGKYVELRCDPISGHTALYWYRQSLGQGPEFLIYFQGTGAADDSGLPNDRFFAVRPEGSVSTLKIQRTERGDSAVYLCASSLMHRTTRSGANVLTFGAGSRLTVL.

This chain connects TRBV12-2 to TRBJ1-1. TRBV12-2 is a pseudogene. There are 17 residues in the CDR3. CDR3 bases: TGTGCAAGTCGCTTAGGGTATAGGGCGGTCGGGAACACTGAAGCTTTCTTT. Its protein product is CASRLGYRAVGNTEAFF.

This clone was seen once. The genes are TRBV15 and TRBJ2-1, with D possibly matching TRBD2 (6 bases). This CDR3 region has 13 residues. Germline V CDR1 and CDR2: LNHNV, YYDKDF (reference sequence). Trimming cost V 3 bases and J 9 bases, with 12 bases left between them. The CDR3 bases are TGTGCCACCAGCAGGACTAGAACAGTTGAGCAGTTCTTC. The encoded protein is CATSRTRTVEQFF.

This rearrangement joins TRBV14 to TRBJ2-1; 9 nucleotides match TRBD2. The germline gives CDR1 SGHDN, CDR2 FVKESK. The ends lost 2 bases at V and 8 bases at J; junction bases unmatched: 7. CDR3 length: 15 amino acids. The CDR3 loop reads CASSQMPGLADEQFF. The CDR3 nucleotides read TGTGCCAGCAGCCAAATGCCGGGACTAGCAGATGAGCAGTTCTTC.

V usage is TRBV2 and J usage is TRBJ1-5; D unresolved. Germline lookup yields CDR1 SNHLY and CDR2 FYNNEI. The length of the CDR3 is 13 residues. V lost 6 bases and J lost 4, with 10 bases in between. The CDR3 coding sequence is TGTGCCAGCAGGAGGGAGGAGAATCAGCCCCAGCATTTT. Its translation: CASRREENQPQHF. Full variable domain (rest looked up from reference TRBV2 and TRBJ1-5): EPEVTQTPSHQVTQMGQEVILRCVPISNHLYFYWYRQILGQKVEFLVSFYNNEISEKSEIFDDQFSVERPDGSNFTLKIRSTKLEDSAMYFCASRREENQPQHFGDGTRLSIL.

This clone occurred a few times. The gene calls are TRBV6-1 and TRBJ1-1; D is undetermined. CDR1 is MNHNS and CDR2 is SASEGT in the germline V gene. This CDR3 comprises 13 residues. Trimming left V 7 bases short and J 1 base short, with 10 bases between. This chain's CDR3 is CASNLNWNTEAFF. The CDR3 bases are TGTGCCAGCAACCTGAATTGGAACACTGAAGCTTTCTTT.

V and J are TRBV5-4 and TRBJ1-3, with 8 bases lining up with TRBD1. Germline V gene sequence: CDR1 SGHNT, CDR2 YYREEE (reference sequence). The CDR3 totals 15 residues. The junction had 6 bases not matched to a gene; V was cut back by 2 bases and J by 5 bases. The CDR3 here is CASSLGTGNRNTIYF. The CDR3 DNA follows: TGTGCCAGCAGCTTAGGGACAGGAAATCGAAACACCATATATTTT.

The table lists this clone with a few counts. The CDR3 DNA follows: TGTGCCAGCAGTGTAGGACAGTTGATGAACACTGAAGCTTTCTTT. Translation gives CASSVGQLMNTEAFF. The chain uses TRBV6-1 and TRBJ1-1; perhaps TRBD1 as D (6 bases). V gave up 4 bases and J gave up 0 bases, with 12 bases separating them. In germline, CDR1 is MNHNS, CDR2 SASEGT. This CDR3 contains 15 residues.

The chain has TRBV30 and TRBJ1-3; possibly TRBD1 for D (6 bases). Between the trimmed V and J ends, which lost 4 bases and 4 bases, there was a span of 17 bases. The CDR3 is 15 residues long. Per the germline V gene, CDR1 is GTSNPN and CDR2 is SVGIG (reference sequence). The CDR3 DNA reads as TGTGCCTGGACCAAAGGACAGCGGCGAGGAAACACCATATATTTT. Its protein product is CAWTKGQRRGNTIYF.

CDR3 nucleotides: TGCGCCAGCAGCCACCACCGGGACAGGGTACCCTACGAGCAGTACTTC. Its protein is CASSHHRDRVPYEQYF. The gene calls are TRBV5-1 and TRBJ2-7; 9 nucleotides align to TRBD1. Losses at the gene ends were 4 bases for V and 2 bases for J; bases not matched to a gene: 10. CDR1 is SGHRS, CDR2 YFSETQ, per germline. The length of the CDR3 is 16 residues.

Regarding this clone: Other DNA sequences within the sample encode an identical CDR3. The chain recombines TRBV2 with TRBJ1-5; tentatively, D is TRBD1 (5 bases). Trimming cost V 4 bases and J 5 bases, with 12 bases left between them. Germline V gives CDR1 SNHLY, CDR2 FYNNEI. The CDR3 totals 14 residues. CDR3 amino acids: CASSGRQGDQPQHF. CDR3 in DNA: TGTGCCAGCAGTGGGAGACAAGGGGATCAGCCCCAGCATTTT.

The chain couples TRBV5-6 to TRBJ2-7, with D hard to call. This CDR3 contains 14 residues. V lost 5 bases to trimming and J lost 1 base, with 13 bases between them. CDR1 is SGHDT, CDR2 YYEEEE, per germline. CDR3 nucleotide sequence: TGTGCCAGCAGTATGGTAGGCCAATCCTACGAGCAGTACTTC. Translated: CASSMVGQSYEQYF. Using reference TRBV5-6 and TRBJ2-7 for the parts outside the CDR3, the full variable domain is DAGVTQSPTHLIKTRGQQVTLRCSPKSGHDTVSWYQQALGQGPQFIFQYYEEEERQRGNFPDRFSGHQFPNYSSELNVNALLLGDSALYLCASSMVGQSYEQYFGPGTRLTVT.